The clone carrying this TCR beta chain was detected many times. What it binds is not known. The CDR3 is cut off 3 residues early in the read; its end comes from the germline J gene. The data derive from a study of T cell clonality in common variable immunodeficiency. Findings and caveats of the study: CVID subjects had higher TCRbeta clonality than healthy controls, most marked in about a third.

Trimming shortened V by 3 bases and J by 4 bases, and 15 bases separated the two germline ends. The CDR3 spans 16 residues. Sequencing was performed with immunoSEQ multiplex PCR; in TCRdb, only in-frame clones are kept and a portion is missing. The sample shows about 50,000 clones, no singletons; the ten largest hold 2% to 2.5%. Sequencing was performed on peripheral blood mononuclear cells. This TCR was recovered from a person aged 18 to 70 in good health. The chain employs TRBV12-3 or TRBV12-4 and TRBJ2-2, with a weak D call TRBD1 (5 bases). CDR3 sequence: CASSFKQATFTGELFF. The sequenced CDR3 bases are TGTGCCAGCAGTTTCAAACAGGCGACTTTCACCGGGGAG.